The sequence of this TCR beta chain was determined in a study of blood T cell repertoires in COVID-19. Study-wide context: T cells, B-cell-depleted T cells, or PBMCs provided the cDNA or gDNA that served as material.

The CDR3 has 13 amino acids. Germline V gene sequence: CDR1 MDHEN, CDR2 SYDVKM. The V end was cut by 8 bases, the J end by 5 bases, with 10 bases between. The authors' processing: Estimated nucleated cell counts came from reference gene primer amplification. Repertoires were generated with immunoSEQ multiplex PCR, while TCRdb's copy carries only in-frame clones and drops some. The V and J calls and the clone size are those of that table, but D and trimming were determined from the DNA. This table holds 200,000 to 250,000 clones, 85% to 90% found once. Individuals aged 18 to 89 years were recruited from about two dozen US areas. Participants' own reports of clinical history determined their cohort assignment.

The source material was PBMCs or T cells enriched from blood (not recorded which). The gene calls are TRBV28 and TRBJ1-6; D possibly corresponds to TRBD1 (6 bases). The clonotype originates from a woman aged 45-65 years with acute COVID-19. CDR3 loop: CASGGHHNSPLHF. The CDR3 bases are TGTGCCAGCGGGGGACACCATAATTCACCCCTCCACTTT.